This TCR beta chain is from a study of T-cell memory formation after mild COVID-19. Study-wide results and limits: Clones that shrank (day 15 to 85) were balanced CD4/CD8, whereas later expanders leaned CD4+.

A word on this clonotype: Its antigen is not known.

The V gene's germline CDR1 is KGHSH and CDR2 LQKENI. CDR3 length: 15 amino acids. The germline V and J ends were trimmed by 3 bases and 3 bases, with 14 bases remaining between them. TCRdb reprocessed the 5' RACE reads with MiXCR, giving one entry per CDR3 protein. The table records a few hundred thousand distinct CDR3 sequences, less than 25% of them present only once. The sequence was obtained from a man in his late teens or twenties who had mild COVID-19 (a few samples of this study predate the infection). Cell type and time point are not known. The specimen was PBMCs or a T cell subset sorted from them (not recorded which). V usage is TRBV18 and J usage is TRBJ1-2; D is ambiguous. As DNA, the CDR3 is TGTGCCAGCTCACCGAACGGGTTTGTTCACTATGGCTACACCTTC. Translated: CASSPNGFVHYGYTF.